One and the same sample provided the 21 T cell receptor beta chains below, sequenced in a study of T cell repertoires in cytomegalovirus infection. In TCRdb, the reads were re-called with MiXCR into one record per CDR3 protein. This table has 150,000 or so distinct CDR3 sequences, around 22% appearing once. Sequenced input: PBMCs. The source of these receptors is a human donor in good health (CMV status not recorded). Some clones in this sample may be carry-over from other donors' samples.

This clonotype was detected once. Given a much more abundant clone one base away, this may be a read error. The chain links TRBV7-6 to TRBJ2-5, with D possibly being TRBD2 (9 bases). Germline values: CDR1 SGHVS, CDR2 FNYEAQ. The CDR3 covers 16 residues. The CDR3 reads CASSSSGGGGAETPYF. CDR3 coding DNA: TGTGCCAGCTCCTCCTCAGGGGGCGGGGGGGCCGAGACCCCGTACTTC.

The chain uses TRBV20-1 and TRBJ2-5, with 9 bases identical to TRBD1. Trimming took 5 bases from V and 4 from J; bases not matched to a gene: 11. The CDR3 spans 15 residues. CDR1 is DFQATT and CDR2 is SNEGSKA in the germline V gene (reference sequence). The CDR3 protein is CSASSGQGSIETQYF. The CDR3 DNA is TGCAGTGCTTCTTCGGGACAGGGAAGTATAGAGACCCAGTACTTC.

This clonotype was found many times. The chain carries TRBV12-3 or TRBV12-4 and TRBJ2-5, with D possibly being TRBD1 (5 bases). The CDR3 spans 15 residues. V was clipped by 3 bases and J by 3 bases, with 14 bases between them. Here the CDR3 reads CASSLRQGREETQYF. CDR3 nucleotides: TGTGCCAGCAGTTTGAGGCAGGGCCGAGAAGAGACCCAGTACTTC.

This sequence joins TRBV7-3 and TRBJ2-1; weak D call: TRBD2 (5 bases). V was clipped by 2 bases and J by 0 bases, with 11 bases between them. Germline-derived CDR1 and CDR2 are SGHTA and FQGTGA. The CDR3 runs 16 residues. The CDR3, as DNA: TGTGCCAGCAGCTTAGATCCGGGAACCTCCTACAATGAGCAGTTCTTC. Translated: CASSLDPGTSYNEQFF.

This sequence joins TRBV28 and TRBJ1-1; D is uncertain. The CDR3 contains 14 residues. In germline, CDR1 is MDHEN, CDR2 SYDVKM. V shed 6 bases and J shed 5 bases, with 16 bases lying between them. DNA for the CDR3: TGTGCCAGCAGCCTCGTGGAAGGGAAGACTGAAGCTTTCTTT. Translation gives CASSLVEGKTEAFF.

The sample holds many counts of this clonotype. The chain links TRBV7-2 to TRBJ2-3, with 9 positions matching TRBD2. Germline loops: CDR1 SGHTA, CDR2 FQGNSA. This CDR3 contains 17 residues. J lost 0 bases, V lost 2 bases, and 6 bases had no gene match. The CDR3 DNA is TGTGCCAGCAGCTTACGCGGGGGGGCGACTAGCACAGATACGCAGTATTTT. The encoded protein is CASSLRGGATSTDTQYF.

This clonotype was found a few times. The V and J genes are TRBV28 and TRBJ1-6, with D perhaps TRBD1 (6 bases). V was shortened by 4 bases and J by 10 bases, with 14 bases between the two germline ends. Germline V gene sequence: CDR1 MDHEN, CDR2 SYDVKM. The CDR3 runs to 14 residues. The CDR3 nucleotides read TGTGCCAGCAGTTGGGGAGGGGACACATCACCCCTCCACTTT. It codes for CASSWGGDTSPLHF.

This clonotype has at least ten counts. This chain connects TRBV7-2 to TRBJ1-1, with D perhaps TRBD1 (5 bases). The length of the CDR3 is 13 residues. Germline values: CDR1 SGHTA, CDR2 FQGNSA. The V end was cut by 3 bases, the J end by 4 bases, with 9 bases between. The CDR3 DNA is TGTGCCAGCAGCTTGCAGGGTACCACTGAAGCTTTCTTT. This codes for CASSLQGTTEAFF. Complete variable domain (other parts from reference TRBV7-2 and TRBJ1-1): GAGVSQSPSNKVTEKGKDVELRCDPISGHTALYWYRQSLGQGLEFLIYFQGNSAPDKSGLPSDRFSAERTGGSVSTLTIQRTQQEDSAVYLCASSLQGTTEAFFGQGTRLTVV.

This chain connects TRBV7-2 to TRBJ1-6; tentatively, D is TRBD1 (6 bases). The CDR3 has 15 residues. Germline V CDR1 and CDR2: SGHTA, FQGNSA. The germline V and J ends were trimmed by 7 bases and 5 bases, with 15 bases remaining between them. The CDR3 nucleotides read TGTGCCAGCATCCACATCAGACAGGATAATTCACCCCTCCACTTT. It specifies CASIHIRQDNSPLHF. The whole variable domain, remainder taken from reference TRBV7-2 and TRBJ1-6, is GAGVSQSPSNKVTEKGKDVELRCDPISGHTALYWYRQSLGQGLEFLIYFQGNSAPDKSGLPSDRFSAERTGGSVSTLTIQRTQQEDSAVYLCASIHIRQDNSPLHFGNGTRLTVT.

This clonotype was seen only a few times. This chain connects TRBV28 to TRBJ1-5; 10 positions match TRBD1. Germline-derived CDR1 and CDR2 are MDHEN and SYDVKM. The V segment lost 3 bases and the J segment 7 bases; nucleotides outside the gene matches: 6. The CDR3 is 15 residues long. In DNA form, the CDR3 reads TGTGCCAGCAGTTTTCCGACAGGGGGCCGCCAGCCCCAGCATTTT. Protein product: CASSFPTGGRQPQHF.

This chain joins TRBV10-3 and TRBJ2-7; possible D gene TRBD1, 6 bases. This CDR3 is built from 12 residues. Germline V gene data show CDR1 as ENHRY and CDR2 as SYGVKD. Trimming removed 4 bases from V and 5 bases from J, with 9 bases in between. CDR3 residues: CAISVQGHEQYF. DNA of the CDR3: TGTGCCATCAGTGTACAGGGCCACGAGCAGTACTTC.

The V call is TRBV19, the J call TRBJ2-6, with TRBD2 matching 13 bases. The V gene's germline CDR1 is LNHDA and CDR2 SQIVND (reference sequence). CDR3 length: 19 amino acids. V dropped 5 bases and J dropped 4; count of bases not matched to a gene: 11. CDR3 residues: CASSPYAGLAGVGANVLTF. The CDR3 bases are TGTGCCAGTAGTCCGTACGCCGGACTAGCGGGGGTCGGGGCCAACGTCCTGACTTTC.

V gene TRBV20-1 combines with J gene TRBJ1-2; 7 bases map to TRBD1. The CDR3 is 12 amino acids. Per the germline V gene, CDR1 is DFQATT and CDR2 is SNEGSKA (reference sequence). V lost 3 bases and J lost 7; bases outside the gene matches: 5. The CDR3 nucleotides read TGCAGTGCTAGTCCACAGGGGCTTGGCTACACCTTC. Protein sequence: CSASPQGLGYTF.

This clonotype has only a few counts. The chain is built from TRBV5-1 and TRBJ2-1; 7 bases agree with TRBD2. The junction had 8 bases not matched to a gene; V was cut back by 4 bases and J by 7 bases. Germline V gene lookup returns CDR1 SGHRS and CDR2 YFSETQ. This CDR3 comprises 14 residues. This CDR3 is CASSDGGLMNEQFF. DNA of the CDR3: TGCGCCAGCAGCGACGGGGGACTAATGAATGAGCAGTTCTTC. The whole variable domain, remainder taken from reference TRBV5-1 and TRBJ2-1, is KAGVTQTPRYLIKTRGQQVTLSCSPISGHRSVSWYQQTPGQGLQFLFEYFSETQRNKGNFPGRFSGRQFSNSRSEMNVSTLELGDSALYLCASSDGGLMNEQFFGPGTRLTVL.

This chain links TRBV19 with TRBJ2-2, with D unclear. The V end was cut by 6 bases, the J end by 2 bases, with 10 bases between. Germline V lookup: CDR1 LNHDA, CDR2 SQIVND (reference sequence). The CDR3 sequence is 14 residues long. The DNA of the CDR3 is TGTGCCAGTAGATTATCCCCTAACACCGGGGAGCTGTTTTTT. As protein: CASRLSPNTGELFF. Based on the CDR3 plus reference TRBV19 and TRBJ2-2, the full variable domain is DGGITQSPKYLFRKEGQNVTLSCEQNLNHDAMYWYRQDPGQGLRLIYYSQIVNDFQKGDIAEGYSVSREKKESFPLTVTSAQKNPTAFYLCASRLSPNTGELFFGEGSRLTVL.

This chain links TRBV7-9 with TRBJ1-5; D ambiguous. Germline V gene lookup returns CDR1 SEHNR and CDR2 FQNEAQ (reference sequence). The CDR3 length is 15 residues. V was clipped by 5 bases and J by 5 bases, with 16 bases between them. The CDR3 is CASSPGYTWDQPQHF. CDR3 DNA sequence: TGTGCCAGCAGCCCCGGTTACACCTGGGATCAGCCCCAGCATTTT.

Note on this clonotype: A much larger clone sits a single nucleotide away, making a read error possible. The chain employs TRBV7-2 and TRBJ1-2; D is possibly TRBD1 (5 bases). The CDR3 extends over 14 amino acids. Per the germline V gene, CDR1 is SGHTA and CDR2 is FQGNSA. Trimming left V 2 bases short and J 7 bases short, with 14 bases between. CDR3 loop: CASSLSRGGRGYTF. CDR3 coding DNA: TGTGCCAGCAGCTTATCGAGGGGCGGCCGTGGCTACACCTTC.

This clonotype occurred a few times. The chain carries TRBV20-1 and TRBJ2-5; D might be TRBD2 (6 bases). V was shortened by 6 bases and J by 0 bases, with 14 bases between the two germline ends. The CDR3 extends over 14 amino acids. CDR1 and CDR2 (germline): DFQATT, SNEGSKA (reference sequence). CDR3 protein: CSALVLANQETQYF. DNA of the CDR3: TGCAGTGCCCTCGTACTAGCCAACCAAGAGACCCAGTACTTC.

The chain is built from TRBV11-2 and TRBJ2-5, with D perhaps matching TRBD2 (6 bases). The length of the CDR3 is 16 residues. Trimming removed 5 bases at V and 2 bases at J, with 18 bases between. Germline V lookup: CDR1 SGHAT, CDR2 FQNNGV. The CDR3 DNA follows: TGTGCCAGCAGCCCGCTTCAGGGAGGTATACAAGAGACCCAGTACTTC. This sequence encodes CASSPLQGGIQETQYF.

J is TRBJ1-1 and V is TRBV7-9; D uncertain. Germline values: CDR1 SEHNR, CDR2 FQNEAQ (reference sequence). The CDR3 is 12 amino acids. V dropped 6 bases and J dropped 11 bases, with 16 bases sitting between them. The CDR3 DNA sequence: TGTGCCAGCAGTATCCGGGAGGCGCACGCTTTCTTT. It encodes CASSIREAHAFF.

The table lists this clonotype with many counts. This chain joins TRBV7-2 and TRBJ2-3; TRBD2 agrees at 8 bases. CDR1 and CDR2 (germline): SGHTA, FQGNSA. This CDR3 has 15 amino acids. Losses at the gene ends were 2 bases for V and 5 bases for J; bases not matched to a gene: 6. The CDR3 region is CASSLSGGAIDTQYF. CDR3 coding DNA: TGTGCCAGCAGCTTATCCGGGGGGGCAATAGATACGCAGTATTTT. The full variable domain, its missing parts supplied by reference TRBV7-2 and TRBJ2-3, is GAGVSQSPSNKVTEKGKDVELRCDPISGHTALYWYRQSLGQGLEFLIYFQGNSAPDKSGLPSDRFSAERTGGSVSTLTIQRTQQEDSAVYLCASSLSGGAIDTQYFGPGTRLTVL.